This is a list of T cell receptor beta chains from one sample in a study of cytomegalovirus exposure and HLA in healthy donors. The assay was immunoSEQ multiplex PCR, and TCRdb's table has in-frame clones only and misses some. The sample holds 200,000 to 250,000 clones; around 75% are singletons and the top ten take 1.8%. The sequencing sample was made of PBMCs. The receptors derive from a woman in her thirties in good health and CMV-seronegative. Each CDR3 is given with its conserved first and last residue. The D gene is left open where the match is weak. Expanded clones are given a class, and other clones once, few, many or no size at all.

J: TRBJ1-2
D: NA
size: NA
V: TRBV5-1
DNA: TGCGCCAGCAAAATCGACACGAACTATGGCTACACCTTC
CDR3: CASKIDTNYGYTF

J: TRBJ1-2
D: NA
size: NA
V: TRBV4-1
DNA: TGCGCCAGCAGCCAAGCAGAGGGCCCATATGGCTACACCTTC
CDR3: CASSQAEGPYGYTF

J: TRBJ1-6
D: TRBD1
size: NA
V: TRBV10-1
DNA: TGCGCCAGCAGTGAGGGGACAGGGAATAATTCACCCCTCAACTTT
CDR3: CASSEGTGNNSPLNF

J: TRBJ2-1
D: NA
size: NA
V: TRBV5-1
DNA: TGCGCCAGCAGCTTTGACTCGACAGGCTCCTACAATGAGCAGTTCTTC
CDR3: CASSFDSTGSYNEQFF

J: TRBJ2-3
D: TRBD2
size: NA
V: TRBV18
DNA: TGTGCCAGCTCACCGAGGACTAGCGGAAGCACAGATACGCAGTATTTT
CDR3: CASSPRTSGSTDTQYF

J: TRBJ2-3
D: TRBD2
size: NA
V: TRBV6-5
DNA: TGTGCCAGCAGTTACCAGCGGGGGAGCACAGATACGCAGTATTTT
CDR3: CASSYQRGSTDTQYF

J: TRBJ1-1
D: NA
size: NA
V: TRBV7-9
DNA: TGTGCCAGCAGCTCCACCCCAGGTGGCCAGAACACTGAAGCTTTCTTT
CDR3: CASSSTPGGQNTEAFF

J: TRBJ1-5
D: NA
size: NA
V: TRBV19
DNA: TGTGCCAGCGGCCTCTGGGGGGGGTATAGCAATCAGCCCCAGCATTTT
CDR3: CASGLWGGYSNQPQHF

J: TRBJ1-2
D: NA
size: NA
V: TRBV5-5
DNA: TGTGCCAGCAGCCCGAACCATGGTGGGGGCCGGGGTGGCTACACCTTC
CDR3: CASSPNHGGGRGGYTF

J: TRBJ2-5
D: NA
size: NA
V: TRBV5-1
DNA: TGCGCCAGCAGCTTGGATGGCGAGACCCAGTACTTC
CDR3: CASSLDGETQYF

J: TRBJ2-1
D: TRBD2
size: NA
V: TRBV18
DNA: TGTGCCAGCTCACCACTAGCGGGAGGCCCTTACATAGAGCAGTTCTTC
CDR3: CASSPLAGGPYIEQFF

J: TRBJ2-1
D: NA
size: few
V: TRBV29-1
DNA: TGCAGCGTTGATCACGTAGACTACTCCTACAATGAGCAGTTCTTC
CDR3: CSVDHVDYSYNEQFF

J: TRBJ2-1
D: NA
size: NA
V: TRBV11-2
DNA: TGTGCCAGCAGCTTGGAGGGGAGCTCCTACAATGAGCAGTTCTTC
CDR3: CASSLEGSSYNEQFF

J: TRBJ1-5
D: NA
size: few
V: TRBV7-9
DNA: TGTGCCAGCAGCTCAAGCGTAAACAATCAGCCCCAGCATTTT
CDR3: CASSSSVNNQPQHF

J: TRBJ2-3
D: TRBD2
size: NA
V: TRBV7-9
DNA: TGTGCCAGCAGCTCACTAGCGGGAGGCACAGATACGCAGTATTTT
CDR3: CASSSLAGGTDTQYF

J: TRBJ2-1
D: NA
size: NA
V: TRBV5-1
DNA: TGCGCCAGCAGCCTACTCCGGGGTTCAGACAATGAGCAGTTCTTC
CDR3: CASSLLRGSDNEQFF

J: TRBJ2-2
D: NA
size: NA
V: TRBV4-1
DNA: TGCGCCAGCAGCCAAGATGCCCTGCAGAGGGGGGAGCTGTTTTTT
CDR3: CASSQDALQRGELFF

J: TRBJ1-1
D: NA
size: NA
V: TRBV5-5
DNA: TGTGCCAGCAGCTTACAACAGGGGAACACTGAAGCTTTCTTT
CDR3: CASSLQQGNTEAFF

J: TRBJ2-3
D: NA
size: NA
V: TRBV10-3
DNA: TGTGCCATCAGTGACCGGGATCCTACGGCAGATACGCAGTATTTT
CDR3: CAISDRDPTADTQYF

J: TRBJ1-2
D: NA
size: NA
V: TRBV6-5
DNA: TGTGCCCTGGAGGTTCCTAACTATGGCTACACCTTC
CDR3: CALEVPNYGYTF

J: TRBJ1-1
D: NA
size: NA
V: TRBV14
DNA: TGTGCCAGCAGCCTCCGAGCCACTGAAGCTTTCTTT
CDR3: CASSLRATEAFF

J: TRBJ2-7
D: TRBD1
size: NA
V: TRBV19
DNA: TGTGCCAGTAGCCCCACCGGACAGGGGTGGGAGCAGTACTTC
CDR3: CASSPTGQGWEQYF

J: TRBJ2-1
D: NA
size: few
V: TRBV27
DNA: TGTGCCAGCAGTACTAACAATGGTGAGCAGTTCTTC
CDR3: CASSTNNGEQFF

J: TRBJ2-3
D: NA
size: NA
V: TRBV2
DNA: TGTGCCAGCAAGCCCCTAGTTAGCACAGATACGCAGTATTTT
CDR3: CASKPLVSTDTQYF

J: TRBJ1-5
D: NA
size: NA
V: TRBV7-6
DNA: TGTGCCAGCAGCGAAGCCGGACAGACAAGTAGCAATCAGCCCCAGCATTTT
CDR3: CASSEAGQTSSNQPQHF

J: TRBJ2-7
D: NA
size: NA
V: TRBV7-3
DNA: TGTGCCAGCAGCTCTAAGGAGGGGTGGCACGACGGGGATGAGCAGTACTTC
CDR3: CASSSKEGWHDGDEQYF

J: TRBJ2-3
D: TRBD2
size: NA
V: TRBV6-4
DNA: TGTGCCAGCAGTGTAAGCGGGGGGACAGATACGCAGTATTTT
CDR3: CASSVSGGTDTQYF

J: TRBJ1-2
D: NA
size: once
V: TRBV29-1
DNA: TGCAGCGCTCAAGGGGATCCCCCATTAGGCTACACCTTC
CDR3: CSAQGDPPLGYTF

J: TRBJ2-3
D: TRBD2
size: few
V: TRBV7-2
DNA: TGTGCCAGCAGCGTGACTAGCGGGAAGTCAGATACGCAGTATTTT
CDR3: CASSVTSGKSDTQYF

J: TRBJ2-3
D: NA
size: NA
V: TRBV25-1
DNA: TGTGCCAGCACGGCCGGGAGAGCTTCTAGCACAGATACGCAGTATTTT
CDR3: CASTAGRASSTDTQYF

J: TRBJ1-1
D: NA
size: NA
V: TRBV29-1
DNA: TGCAGCGTTGGCGACAGGCCCAACACTGAAGCTTTCTTT
CDR3: CSVGDRPNTEAFF

J: TRBJ1-1
D: TRBD1
size: NA
V: TRBV25-1
DNA: TGTGCCAGCAGTGGTCGGACAGGGGGAAACACTGAAGCTTTCTTT
CDR3: CASSGRTGGNTEAFF

J: TRBJ1-2
D: NA
size: NA
V: TRBV29-1
DNA: TGCAGCGTTGCCTGGGCAGGGGAGAGCTATGGCTACACCTTC
CDR3: CSVAWAGESYGYTF

J: TRBJ2-7
D: TRBD1
size: NA
V: TRBV30
DNA: TGTGCCTGGAGTTCCCGGACAGGGTTGGTTCGCCACGAGCAGTACTTC
CDR3: CAWSSRTGLVRHEQYF

J: TRBJ1-1
D: NA
size: NA
V: TRBV30
DNA: TGTGCCTGGAGGCAGGAGGGTGAAGCTTTCTTT
CDR3: CAWRQEGEAFF

J: TRBJ2-1
D: TRBD2
size: NA
V: TRBV18
DNA: TGTGCCATCTCACCCAGGACTAGCGGGGGTTATACCTACAATGAGCAGTTCTTC
CDR3: CAISPRTSGGYTYNEQFF

J: TRBJ1-2
D: NA
size: once
V: TRBV7-2
DNA: TGTGCCAGCAGCTTACTCCGAGGGAACTATGGCTACACCTTC
CDR3: CASSLLRGNYGYTF

J: TRBJ1-2
D: NA
size: NA
V: TRBV19
DNA: TGTGCCAGTAGTATCCGCCAGTCAAACTATGGCTACACCTTC
CDR3: CASSIRQSNYGYTF

J: TRBJ1-1
D: TRBD1
size: NA
V: TRBV6-6
DNA: TGTGCCAGCAGTTTCCCCGCAGGGGGCACTGAAGCTTTCTTT
CDR3: CASSFPAGGTEAFF

J: TRBJ1-5
D: NA
size: NA
V: TRBV7-9
DNA: TGTTCCAGCGGAGGGCAGGATCAGCCCCAGCATTTT
CDR3: CSSGGQDQPQHF

J: TRBJ1-1
D: NA
size: NA
V: TRBV2
DNA: TGTGCCAGCAGTCCCTACCCTACAGTGAACACTGAAGCTTTCTTT
CDR3: CASSPYPTVNTEAFF

J: TRBJ1-3
D: TRBD1
size: NA
V: TRBV30
DNA: TGTGCCGGAGACAGGGGGGCTGGAAACACCATATATTTT
CDR3: CAGDRGAGNTIYF

J: TRBJ2-7
D: TRBD1
size: once
V: TRBV2
DNA: TGTGCCAGCAGTATCCGGGACAGGGGGGGATACGAGCAGTACTTC
CDR3: CASSIRDRGGYEQYF

J: TRBJ1-1
D: TRBD1
size: NA
V: TRBV7-9
DNA: TGTTCCAGCAGCTTGGCCCTCTTAAGGACAGGGTTGAACACTGAAGCTTTCTTT
CDR3: CSSSLALLRTGLNTEAFF

J: TRBJ2-5
D: TRBD2
size: few
V: TRBV18
DNA: TGTGCCAGCTCACCGGGACTAGCGGGAGGAGAGACCCAGTACTTC
CDR3: CASSPGLAGGETQYF

J: TRBJ2-1
D: NA
size: NA
V: TRBV7-3
DNA: TGTGCCAGCAGCTTAACTAACAGCTTCAATGAGCAGTTCTTC
CDR3: CASSLTNSFNEQFF

J: TRBJ2-7
D: TRBD2
size: once
V: TRBV7-8
DNA: TGTGCCAGCAGCTCCAGAGCGGGAGGGCCCTCCGACGAGCAGTATTTC
CDR3: CASSSRAGGPSDEQYF

J: TRBJ2-1
D: TRBD2
size: NA
V: TRBV9
DNA: TGTGCCAGCAGCGTAGTGGGGGGGGGTTTAGTCAATGAGCAGTTCTTC
CDR3: CASSVVGGGLVNEQFF

J: TRBJ1-2
D: NA
size: NA
V: TRBV7-3
DNA: TGTGCCAGCAGCCCCACCGGTGGGCCAGATTATGGCTACACCTTC
CDR3: CASSPTGGPDYGYTF

J: TRBJ2-3
D: NA
size: once
V: TRBV19
DNA: TGTGCCAGTAGTATAGAGGCAGGCGGGTCTAGCACAGATACGCAGTATTTT
CDR3: CASSIEAGGSSTDTQYF

J: TRBJ1-2
D: NA
size: NA
V: TRBV4-1
DNA: TGTGCCAGCAGCCAAGATACTCAGGGGTATGGCTACACCTTC
CDR3: CASSQDTQGYGYTF

J: TRBJ2-1
D: NA
size: few
V: TRBV30
DNA: TGTGCCTGGAGTGTACGCGGTTTCTACAATGAGCAGTTCTTC
CDR3: CAWSVRGFYNEQFF

J: TRBJ2-3
D: NA
size: NA
V: TRBV5-1
DNA: TGCGCCAGCAGCCCTAGCACAGATACGCAGTATTTT
CDR3: CASSPSTDTQYF

J: TRBJ2-2
D: TRBD1
size: NA
V: TRBV19
DNA: TGTGCCAGCGGATCGGGACAGGTCCTCGGGGAGCTGTTTTTT
CDR3: CASGSGQVLGELFF

J: TRBJ1-5
D: NA
size: NA
V: TRBV27
DNA: TGTGCCAGCAGTTTATCGACAGTAAGCAATCAGCCCCAGCATTTT
CDR3: CASSLSTVSNQPQHF